The text below deals with one T cell receptor (beta chain). The CDR3 extends over 12 amino acids. Per germline, CDR1 LGHDT and CDR2 YNNKEL (reference sequence). V shed 5 bases and J shed 4 bases, with 9 bases lying between them. This record comes from a study of blood T cell repertoires in COVID-19. Study details: Samples came from the United States, Italy and Spain, spanning acute and convalescent COVID-19.

Per the original data handling: How many nucleated cells were present was estimated from reference gene primer amplification. Profiled with immunoSEQ multiplex PCR; TCRdb holds only in-frame clones, not every one. From that table come the V and J calls and clone size; the DNA was used to work out D and trimming. This table has around 150,000 clones, 92% appearing once. Patients of the Seattle cohort, enrolled during active infection, were followed longitudinally. Sequenced input: peripheral blood. The receptor was isolated from a man aged 25 to 40 with COVID-19, enrolled during active disease. The V and J genes are TRBV3-1 (or the pseudogene TRBV3-2) and TRBJ2-7; D is possibly TRBD2 (6 bases). CDR3 bases: TGTGCCAGCAGCAACCGGGGGTACGAGCAGTACTTC. Protein product: CASSNRGYEQYF.